This T cell receptor beta chain was captured in a study of cytomegalovirus exposure and HLA in healthy donors. This CDR3 contains 17 residues. CDR1 SGDLS and CDR2 YYNGEE come from the germline V gene. The trim removed 3 bases at V and 3 bases at J, leaving 7 bases unmatched. PCR primers comprised 60 Vbeta and 13 Jbeta primers. Repertoires were generated with immunoSEQ multiplex PCR, while TCRdb's copy carries only in-frame clones and drops some. The data show roughly 160,000 clones, almost 80% seen once. The specimen sequenced was PBMCs. The TCR sequence derives from a man in his fifties in good health and CMV-seropositive. The V and J genes are TRBV9 and TRBJ1-6; TRBD1 aligns across 9 bases. CDR3 bases: TGTGCCAGCAGCGGCGGACAGGGGTTTATCTATAATTCACCCCTCCACTTT. Translation: CASSGGQGFIYNSPLHF.